This T cell receptor (beta chain) derives from a study of Ad26.COV2.S vaccination and SARS-CoV-2 variants. On the study more broadly: The donor participated in the COV1001 trial, in its Ad26.COV2.S arm. Donor got 5x10^10 or 1x10^11 viral particles of Ad26.COV2.S.

CDR1 is MNHEY and CDR2 is SVGAGI in the germline V gene. CDR3 length: 11 residues. V was trimmed by 3 bases and J by 11 bases, leaving 8 bases between them. Treatment in this sample: roughly 18 received Ad26.COV2.S at low or high dose, single or two shots; roughly five received placebo; per-sample allocation not given. Sampling was done on day 63 after the first vaccine or placebo injection. Spike of the Wuhan-strain SARS-CoV-2 was expressed by an Ad26 vector, which formed the vaccine. Assay used: immunoSEQ multiplex PCR; TCRdb lists only in-frame clones, some missing. Of 300,000 to 500,000 clones listed, 75% to 90% are singletons.

This sequence originates from a person between 18 and 60 years old who received the Ad26.COV2.S COVID-19 vaccine or a placebo. The sample consisted of peripheral blood, taken in a trial of Ad26.COV2.S vaccine versus placebo. This chain uses TRBV6-5 with TRBJ2-1; D might be TRBD1 or TRBD2, each matching 5 bases. Here the CDR3 reads CASSYSGQQFF. The CDR3 nucleotides read TGTGCCAGCAGTTATTCGGGGCAGCAGTTCTTC.